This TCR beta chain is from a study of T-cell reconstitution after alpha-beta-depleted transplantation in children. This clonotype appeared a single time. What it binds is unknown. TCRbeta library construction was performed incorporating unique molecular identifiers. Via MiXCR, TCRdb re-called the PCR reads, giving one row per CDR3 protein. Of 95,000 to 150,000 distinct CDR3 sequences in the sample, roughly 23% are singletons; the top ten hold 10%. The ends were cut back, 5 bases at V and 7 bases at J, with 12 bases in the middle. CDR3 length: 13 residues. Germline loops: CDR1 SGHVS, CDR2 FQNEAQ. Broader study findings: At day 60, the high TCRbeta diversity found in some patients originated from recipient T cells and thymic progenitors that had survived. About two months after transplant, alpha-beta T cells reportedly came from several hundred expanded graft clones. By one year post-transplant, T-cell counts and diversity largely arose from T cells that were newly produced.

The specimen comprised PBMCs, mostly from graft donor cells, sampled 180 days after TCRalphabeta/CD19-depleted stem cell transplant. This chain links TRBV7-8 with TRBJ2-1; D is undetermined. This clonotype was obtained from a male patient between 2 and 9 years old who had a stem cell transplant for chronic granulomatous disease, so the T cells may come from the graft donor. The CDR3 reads CASSTPGINEQFF. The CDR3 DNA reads TGTGCCAGCAGCACTCCCGGAATTAATGAGCAGTTCTTC.